The 17 T cell receptor beta chains below were found in one sample sequenced in a study of blood T cells in healthy people across ages. Primed by a sample-barcoded 5' primer and a J-beta primer mix, a second PCR proceeded for roughly 6 to 12 cycles. TCRdb called the 5' RACE reads again in MiXCR, with one record for every CDR3 protein. The data show 850,000 to 1,100,000 distinct CDR3 sequences, with 35% to 40% seen just once and roughly 14% held by the top ten. The sample was blood. The receptors shown here come from a man younger than 35 in good health.

A remark on this clonotype: At one end the junction does not follow the germline gene, possibly because of a read error. V gene TRBV12-3 or TRBV12-4 combines with J gene TRBJ2-3; TRBD2 might be the D (5 bases). The CDR3 is 13 residues long. CDR3 nucleotide sequence: TGTGCCAGCGAAGCGGAGGTCACAGATGCGCAGTATTTT. It encodes CASEAEVTDAQYF.

This clonotype appeared a few times. The chain employs TRBV4-3 and TRBJ1-1; no firm D call. CDR3 length: 13 residues. CDR1 LGHNA and CDR2 YSLEER come from the germline V gene. Trimming stripped 2 bases from V and 7 bases from J, with 11 bases between. DNA of the CDR3: TGCGCCAGCAGCCAAAAAGGGTCAGATGAAGCTTTCTTT. As protein: CASSQKGSDEAFF.

This clonotype was seen only a few times. V and J are TRBV20-1 and TRBJ2-3, with 9 positions matching TRBD2. The V and J ends lost 0 bases and 1 base, in that order; junction bases with no gene match: 5. This CDR3 is built from 16 residues. The germline gives CDR1 DFQATT, CDR2 SNEGSKA (reference sequence). CDR3 nucleotides: TGCAGTGCTAGAGAGGTAGCGGGGGACCGCACAGATACGCAGTATTTT. Its protein is CSAREVAGDRTDTQYF.

The V call is TRBV7-2, the J call TRBJ1-1; no clear D gene. The V gene's germline CDR1 is SGHTA and CDR2 FQGNSA. Trimming stripped 5 bases from V and 1 base from J, with 8 bases between. This CDR3 spans 13 amino acids. The CDR3 loop reads CASSVKANTEAFF. The CDR3 coding sequence is TGTGCCAGCAGCGTAAAAGCGAACACTGAAGCTTTCTTT.

V is TRBV7-2 and J is TRBJ1-4; perhaps TRBD1 as D (5 bases). Trimming took off 5 bases at V and 3 bases at J, with 13 bases between the two ends. Germline loops: CDR1 SGHTA, CDR2 FQGNSA. This CDR3 spans 15 amino acids. DNA for the CDR3: TGTGCCAGCAGCCCTTCAGGGATCCCTAATGAAAAACTGTTTTTT. Protein product: CASSPSGIPNEKLFF.

The chain joins TRBV29-1 to TRBJ2-5; the match to TRBD1 covers 11 bases. With V trimmed by 3 bases and J by 11 bases, 11 bases remained unmatched. This CDR3 is 14 amino acids long. Germline loops: CDR1 SQVTM, CDR2 ANQGSEA. The CDR3 nucleotides read TGCAGCGTTGATGGGACAGGGGGTTTTAGAGAGCAGTACTTC. Translating it yields CSVDGTGGFREQYF.

This chain uses TRBV9 with TRBJ1-2, with D hard to call. The germline V gene has CDR1 SGDLS and CDR2 YYNGEE. The V end lost 3 bases, the J end lost 7 bases, and 16 bases lay between the germline ends. CDR3 size: 14 residues. CDR3 region: CASSGLGQGGGYTF. Written as DNA, the CDR3 is TGTGCCAGCAGCGGGCTGGGTCAAGGAGGTGGCTACACCTTC.

The V and J genes are TRBV6-5 and TRBJ2-7, with 10 bases matching TRBD1. V was pared by 0 bases and J by 7 bases, with 9 bases of the junction left unmatched. CDR3 length: 16 amino acids. The germline CDR1 and CDR2 sequences are MNHEY and SVGAGI. CDR3 nucleotide sequence: TGTGCCAGCAGTTACTCGACAGGGGGCCCCTACAATGAGCAGTACTTC. This codes for CASSYSTGGPYNEQYF.

A single count supports this clonotype. The chain joins TRBV12-3 or TRBV12-4 to TRBJ2-4; D tentatively reads TRBD1 or TRBD2 (5 bases each). Trimming took off 4 bases at V and 0 bases at J, with 16 bases between the two ends. This CDR3 has 17 amino acids. DNA for the CDR3: TGTGCCAGCAGTTCGGCCCCCGGGGCACTAGCCAAAAACATTCAGTACTTC. Its translation is CASSSAPGALAKNIQYF.

This clonotype was observed a handful of times. The chain employs TRBV20-1 and TRBJ1-2; D possibly corresponds to TRBD1 (6 bases). Between the trimmed V and J ends, which lost 1 base and 4 bases, there was a span of 16 bases. The CDR3 extends over 15 amino acids. Germline-derived CDR1 and CDR2 are DFQATT and SNEGSKA (reference sequence). In nucleotides, the CDR3 is TGCAGTGCTAGAGGTAAACGCAGGGGTGTCTATGGCTACACCTTC. Its translation is CSARGKRRGVYGYTF.

This clonotype was seen only once. The V gene is TRBV2, the J gene TRBJ2-5, with 7 nucleotides matching TRBD1. V shed 11 bases and J 2 bases; nucleotides not matched to a gene: 11. Germline values: CDR1 SNHLY, CDR2 FYNNEI. CDR3 size: 14 residues. This chain's CDR3 is CAARPVQGQETQYF. The CDR3, as DNA: TGTGCCGCCAGACCCGTACAGGGGCAAGAGACCCAGTACTTC. The full variable domain, completed using reference TRBV2 and TRBJ2-5, is EPEVTQTPSHQVTQMGQEVILRCVPISNHLYFYWYRQILGQKVEFLVSFYNNEISEKSEIFDDQFSVERPDGSNFTLKIRSTKLEDSAMYFCAARPVQGQETQYFGPGTRLLVL.

The chain employs TRBV20-1 and TRBJ1-1; D may be TRBD1 (5 bases). V dropped 5 bases and J dropped 6 bases, with 13 bases sitting between them. This CDR3 has 12 residues. Germline loops: CDR1 DFQATT, CDR2 SNEGSKA (reference sequence). CDR3 sequence (DNA): TGCAGTGCTCCAGCAGGGAGATCTGAAGCTTTCTTT. This gives the protein CSAPAGRSEAFF.

This clonotype was seen a handful of times. The chain has TRBV7-9 and TRBJ2-7; D may match TRBD1 or TRBD2 (5 bases each). V was shortened by 5 bases and J by 2 bases, with 10 bases between the two germline ends. The CDR3 spans 13 residues. The germline CDR1 and CDR2 sequences are SEHNR and FQNEAQ (reference sequence). CDR3 protein: CASSPGPPYEQYF. The CDR3 DNA is TGTGCCAGCAGCCCGGGACCCCCCTACGAGCAGTACTTC. The entire variable domain, with the rest obtained from reference TRBV7-9 and TRBJ2-7, is as follows: DTGVSQNPRHKITKRGQNVTFRCDPISEHNRLYWYRQTLGQGPEFLTYFQNEAQLEKSRLLSDRFSAERPKGSFSTLEIQRTEQGDSAMYLCASSPGPPYEQYFGPGTRLTVT.

The chain is built from TRBV7-2 and TRBJ2-1; TRBD2 agrees at 7 bases. Germline values: CDR1 SGHTA, CDR2 FQGNSA. This CDR3 region has 15 residues. The trim removed 5 bases at V and 7 bases at J, leaving 11 bases unmatched. As DNA, the CDR3 is TGTGCCAGCAGCCCCCGCGGCGGGAGCGTTAATGAGCAGTTCTTC. It yields the protein CASSPRGGSVNEQFF.

This clonotype was recorded a few times. The genes are TRBV6-5 and TRBJ2-3; TRBD1 matches at 9 bases. From germline, CDR1 is MNHEY and CDR2 SVGAGI. V dropped 2 bases and J dropped 0; count of bases not matched to a gene: 9. This CDR3 region has 18 residues. The CDR3 DNA is TGTGCCAGCAGTTACGAAGAGGTACAGGGGGCTAGCACAGATACGCAGTATTTT. Translated: CASSYEEVQGASTDTQYF.

A few counts support this clonotype. The chain combines TRBV6-2 or TRBV6-3 with TRBJ2-7; TRBD1 is a possible D gene (6 bases). The CDR3 consists of 14 residues. Trimming cost V 0 bases and J 3 bases, with 9 bases left between them. In germline, CDR1 is MNHEY, CDR2 SVGEGT. In DNA, the CDR3 is TGTGCCAGCAGTTACTCGGGGGACAACTACGAGCAGTACTTC. Translation: CASSYSGDNYEQYF.

This clonotype was picked up a small number of times. The CDR3 reads CASSLWGDPSNEQFF. The CDR3 nucleotides read TGCGCCAGCAGCTTGTGGGGGGATCCCTCCAATGAGCAGTTCTTC. The chain carries TRBV5-1 and TRBJ2-1; weak D call: TRBD2 (6 bases). V lost 1 base and J 6 bases, leaving 14 bases between the germline ends. This CDR3 contains 15 residues. The V gene's germline CDR1 is SGHRS and CDR2 YFSETQ. The entire variable domain, with the rest obtained from reference TRBV5-1 and TRBJ2-1, is as follows: KAGVTQTPRYLIKTRGQQVTLSCSPISGHRSVSWYQQTPGQGLQFLFEYFSETQRNKGNFPGRFSGRQFSNSRSEMNVSTLELGDSALYLCASSLWGDPSNEQFFGPGTRLTVL.